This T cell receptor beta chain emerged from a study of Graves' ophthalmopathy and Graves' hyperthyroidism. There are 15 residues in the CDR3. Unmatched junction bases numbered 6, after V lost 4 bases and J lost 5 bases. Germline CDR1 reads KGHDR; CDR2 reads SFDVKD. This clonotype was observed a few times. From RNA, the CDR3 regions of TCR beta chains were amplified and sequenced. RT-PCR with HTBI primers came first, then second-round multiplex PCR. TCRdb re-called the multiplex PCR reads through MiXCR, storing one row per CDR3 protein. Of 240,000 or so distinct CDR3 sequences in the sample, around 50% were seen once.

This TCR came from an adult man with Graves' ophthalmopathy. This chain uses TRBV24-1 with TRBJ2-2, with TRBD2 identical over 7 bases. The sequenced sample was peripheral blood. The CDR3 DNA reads TGTGCCACCAGTGAGCTGGGAGGGTCGACCGGGGAGCTGTTTTTT. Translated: CATSELGGSTGELFF.